This entry lists 5 T cell receptor beta chains sequenced from one sample in a study of blood T cells in healthy people across ages. Through a sample-barcoded 5' primer and a J-beta primer mix, a second PCR was run for roughly 7 to 11 cycles. TCRdb used MiXCR to reprocess the 5' RACE reads, holding one entry per CDR3 protein. This sample has about 1.5 million distinct CDR3 sequences, with roughly 43% found just once. Sequencing input: blood. The receptors were gathered from a young woman in good health.

The chain uses TRBV29-1 and TRBJ2-1; the match to TRBD1 covers 10 bases. Germline CDR1 SQVTM, CDR2 ANQGSEA. The length of the CDR3 is 20 residues. V shed 6 bases and J 0 bases; nucleotides not matched to a gene: 20. CDR3: CSVHRDRGVMRKSSYNEQFF. The CDR3 DNA is TGCAGCGTCCACCGGGACAGGGGCGTCATGCGGAAGAGCTCCTACAATGAGCAGTTCTTC.

In this sample, this clonotype turned up a few times. CDR3 sequence reads: CASSWGRSSYNEQFF. CDR3 DNA sequence: TGTGCCAGCAGCTGGGGGAGGAGCTCCTACAATGAGCAGTTCTTC. The chain uses TRBV6-6 and TRBJ2-1; perhaps TRBD2 as D (6 bases). CDR1 and CDR2 (germline): MNHNY, SVGAGI (reference sequence). The CDR3 has 15 amino acids. Trimming pared 6 bases from V and 0 bases from J, leaving 12 bases between.

This chain uses TRBV5-1 with TRBJ2-5; 8 positions match TRBD1. The CDR3 loop spans 13 amino acids. The V segment lost 3 bases and the J segment 11 bases; nucleotides outside the gene matches: 9. Germline CDR1 reads SGHRS; CDR2 reads YFSETQ. The CDR3 here is CASSWDRQGQQYF. The CDR3 DNA is TGCGCCAGCAGCTGGGACCGACAGGGGCAGCAGTACTTC.

The chain couples TRBV12-3 or TRBV12-4 to TRBJ1-2; 7 bases match TRBD1. CDR3 length: 16 residues. Unmatched junction bases numbered 17, after V lost 6 bases and J lost 7 bases. CDR3 in amino acids: CASRYIRDSSRRGYTF. The CDR3 DNA reads as TGTGCCAGCAGATATATCAGGGACAGCTCAAGACGTGGCTACACCTTC.

This sequence joins TRBV20-1 and TRBJ2-1; the D gene is possibly TRBD2 (5 bases). The CDR3 consists of 15 residues. Germline V lookup: CDR1 DFQATT, CDR2 SNEGSKA (reference sequence). Trimming cost V 0 bases and J 2 bases, with 11 bases left between them. CDR3 in DNA: TGCAGTGCTAGAGATGGGAGTCTTCCCTACAATGAGCAGTTCTTC. Residues: CSARDGSLPYNEQFF.